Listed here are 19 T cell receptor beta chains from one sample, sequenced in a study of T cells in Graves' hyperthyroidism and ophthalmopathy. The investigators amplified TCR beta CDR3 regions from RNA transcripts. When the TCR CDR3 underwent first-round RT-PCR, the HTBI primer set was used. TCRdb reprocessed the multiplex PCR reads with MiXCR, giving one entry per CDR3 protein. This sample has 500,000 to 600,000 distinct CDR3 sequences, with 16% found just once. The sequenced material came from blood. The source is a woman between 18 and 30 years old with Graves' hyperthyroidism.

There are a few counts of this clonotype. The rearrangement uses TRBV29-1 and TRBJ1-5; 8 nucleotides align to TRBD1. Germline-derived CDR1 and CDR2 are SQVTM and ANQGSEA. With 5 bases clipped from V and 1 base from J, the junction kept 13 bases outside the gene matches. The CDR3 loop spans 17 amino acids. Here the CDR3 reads CSVSAAGGSGSNQPQHF. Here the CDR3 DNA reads TGCAGCGTTTCGGCGGCAGGGGGCTCCGGAAGCAATCAGCCCCAGCATTTT.

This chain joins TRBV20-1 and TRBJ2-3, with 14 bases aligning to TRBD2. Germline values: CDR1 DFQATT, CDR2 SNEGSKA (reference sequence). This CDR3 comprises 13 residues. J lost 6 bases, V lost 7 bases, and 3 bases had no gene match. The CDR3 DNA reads TGCAGTGGGGGACTAGCGGGAGATGATACGCAGTATTTT. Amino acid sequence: CSGGLAGDDTQYF.

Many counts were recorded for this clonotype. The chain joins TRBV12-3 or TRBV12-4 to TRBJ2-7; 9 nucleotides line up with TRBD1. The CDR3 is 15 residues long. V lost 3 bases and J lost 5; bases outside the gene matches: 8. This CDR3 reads CASSFHRDRVDEQYF. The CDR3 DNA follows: TGTGCCAGCAGTTTCCACCGGGACAGGGTCGACGAGCAGTACTTC.

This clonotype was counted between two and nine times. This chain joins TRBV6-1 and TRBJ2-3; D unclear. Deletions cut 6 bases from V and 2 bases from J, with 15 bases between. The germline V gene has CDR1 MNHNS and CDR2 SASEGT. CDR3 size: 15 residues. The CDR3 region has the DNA TGTGCCAGCAGCAGGCTGCCCCCTTACACAGATACGCAGTATTTT. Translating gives CASSRLPPYTDTQYF.

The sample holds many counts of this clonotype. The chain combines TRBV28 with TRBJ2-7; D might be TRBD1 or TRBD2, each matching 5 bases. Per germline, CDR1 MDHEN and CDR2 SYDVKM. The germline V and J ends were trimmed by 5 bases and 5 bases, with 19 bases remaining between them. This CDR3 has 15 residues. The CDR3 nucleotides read TGTGCCAGCAGTCCTCTGGGACCTACAGGCCACGAGCAGTACTTC. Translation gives CASSPLGPTGHEQYF.

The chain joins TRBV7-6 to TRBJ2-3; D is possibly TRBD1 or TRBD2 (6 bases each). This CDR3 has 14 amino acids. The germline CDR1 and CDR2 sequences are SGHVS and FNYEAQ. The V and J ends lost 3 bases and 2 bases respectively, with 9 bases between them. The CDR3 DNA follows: TGTGCCAGCAGCTTTAGGGGGGTCACAGATACGCAGTATTTT. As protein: CASSFRGVTDTQYF.

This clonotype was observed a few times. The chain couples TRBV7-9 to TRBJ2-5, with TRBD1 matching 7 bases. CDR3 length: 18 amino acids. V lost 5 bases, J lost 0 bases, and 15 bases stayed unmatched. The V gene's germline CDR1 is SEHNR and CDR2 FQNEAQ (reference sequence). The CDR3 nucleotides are TGTGCCAGCAGCCCCCCGACAGGGTTTGAATCTGACCAAGAGACCCAGTACTTC. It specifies CASSPPTGFESDQETQYF.

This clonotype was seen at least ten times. CDR3 nucleotides: TGTGCCAGCAGTCTGCGGGAGTCGTTCTACAATGAGCAGTTCTTC. Protein product: CASSLRESFYNEQFF. The V gene is TRBV27, the J gene TRBJ2-1; 7 nucleotides agree with TRBD2. Trimming at V came to 5 bases and at J to 3 bases, leaving 7 bases not matched to a gene. Looked up from germline, CDR1 is MNHEY and CDR2 is SMNVEV (reference sequence). There are 15 residues in the CDR3.

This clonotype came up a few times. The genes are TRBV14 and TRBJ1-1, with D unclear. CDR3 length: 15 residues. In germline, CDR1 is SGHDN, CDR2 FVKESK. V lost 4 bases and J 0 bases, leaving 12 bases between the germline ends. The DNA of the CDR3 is TGTGCCAGCAGCCCACCACCCGACATGAACACTGAAGCTTTCTTT. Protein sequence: CASSPPPDMNTEAFF.

This chain's CDR3 is CASRDSSNTGELFF. CDR3 in DNA: TGCGCCAGCAGGGACAGCTCGAACACCGGGGAGCTGTTTTTT. The chain links TRBV10-1 to TRBJ2-2; weak D call: TRBD1 (6 bases). This CDR3 is 14 amino acids long. V gave up 6 bases and J gave up 0 bases, with 8 bases separating them. Germline V lookup: CDR1 WNHNN, CDR2 SYGVQD (reference sequence).

The DNA for the CDR3 is TGTGCCAGCACCAAACAGAGCGAGCAGTACTTC. This gives the protein CASTKQSEQYF. This rearrangement joins TRBV6-1 to TRBJ2-7; D is unclear. The ends were cut back, 7 bases at V and 6 bases at J, with 10 bases in the middle. Looked up from germline, CDR1 is MNHNS and CDR2 is SASEGT. This CDR3 contains 11 residues.

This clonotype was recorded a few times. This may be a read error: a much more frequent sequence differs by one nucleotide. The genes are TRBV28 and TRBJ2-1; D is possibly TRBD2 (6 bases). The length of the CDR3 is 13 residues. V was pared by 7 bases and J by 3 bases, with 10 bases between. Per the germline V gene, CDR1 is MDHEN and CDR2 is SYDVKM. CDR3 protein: CASNPTSYNEQFF. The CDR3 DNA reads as TGTGCCAGCAATCCGACTAGCTACAATGAGCAGTTCTTC.

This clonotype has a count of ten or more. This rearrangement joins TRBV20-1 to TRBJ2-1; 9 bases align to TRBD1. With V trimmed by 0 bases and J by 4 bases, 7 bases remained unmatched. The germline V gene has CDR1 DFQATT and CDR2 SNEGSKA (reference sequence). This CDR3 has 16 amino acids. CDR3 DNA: TGCAGTGCTAGAGATGATGACAGGGGGAGATACAATGAGCAGTTCTTC. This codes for CSARDDDRGRYNEQFF.

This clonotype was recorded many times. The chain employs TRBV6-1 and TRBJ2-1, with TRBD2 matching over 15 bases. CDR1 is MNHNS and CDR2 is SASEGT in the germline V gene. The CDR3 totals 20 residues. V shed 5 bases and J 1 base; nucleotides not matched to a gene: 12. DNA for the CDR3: TGTGCCAGCAGTTACAGCGGACTAGCGGGGGGGAACCCTTCCTACAATGAGCAGTTCTTC. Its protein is CASSYSGLAGGNPSYNEQFF.

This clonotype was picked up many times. As DNA, the CDR3 is TGCGCCAGCAGCTTGGACAGGGTCGGAAACACCATATATTTT. As protein: CASSLDRVGNTIYF. V gene TRBV5-1 combines with J gene TRBJ1-3; D may be TRBD1 (6 bases). V was trimmed by 0 bases and J by 4 bases, leaving 8 bases between them. The germline V gene encodes CDR1 SGHRS and CDR2 YFSETQ. CDR3 length: 14 residues.

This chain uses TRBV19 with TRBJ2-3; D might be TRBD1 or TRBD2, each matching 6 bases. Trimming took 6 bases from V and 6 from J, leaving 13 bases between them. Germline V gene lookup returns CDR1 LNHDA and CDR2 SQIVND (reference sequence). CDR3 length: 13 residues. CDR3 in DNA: TGTGCCAGTAGCATGGGGGGCGTCGATACGCAGTATTTT. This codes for CASSMGGVDTQYF.

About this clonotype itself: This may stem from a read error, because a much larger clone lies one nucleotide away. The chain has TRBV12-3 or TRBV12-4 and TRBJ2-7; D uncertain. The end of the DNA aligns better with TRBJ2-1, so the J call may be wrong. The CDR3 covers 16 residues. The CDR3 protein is CASSFLPVLSSYEQFF. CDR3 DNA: TGTGCCAGCAGTTTCCTGCCAGTGCTAAGCTCCTACGAGCAGTTCTTC.

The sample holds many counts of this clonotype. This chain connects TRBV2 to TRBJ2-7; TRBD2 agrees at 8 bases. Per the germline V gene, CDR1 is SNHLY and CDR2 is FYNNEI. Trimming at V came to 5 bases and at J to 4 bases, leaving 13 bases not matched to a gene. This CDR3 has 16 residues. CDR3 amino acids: CASSPSAGGSNYEQYF. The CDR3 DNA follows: TGTGCCAGCAGTCCCTCTGCGGGGGGCAGCAATTACGAGCAGTACTTC.

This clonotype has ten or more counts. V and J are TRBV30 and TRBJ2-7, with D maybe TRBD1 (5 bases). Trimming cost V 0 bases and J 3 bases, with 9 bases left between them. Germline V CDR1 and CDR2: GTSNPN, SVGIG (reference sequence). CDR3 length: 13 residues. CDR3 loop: CAWSVYQGYEQYF. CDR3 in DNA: TGTGCCTGGAGTGTTTATCAGGGCTACGAGCAGTACTTC.